This entry features one T cell receptor beta chain sequence. The antigen is unknown. The PCR contained 60 Vbeta and 13 Jbeta primers. Sequenced by immunoSEQ multiplex PCR; TCRdb stores in-frame clones only, minus some. The repertoire consists of 75,000 to 95,000 clones, with more than 70% occurring once and the leading ten covering 4.4%. The data were taken from a study of cytomegalovirus exposure and HLA in healthy donors. Study observations and caveats: In a later analysis, a missense DCLRE1C variant was linked to TCR beta V- and J-gene trimming.

Material: PBMCs. The source of this sequence is a male donor in good health and CMV-seropositive.

CDR3 bases: TGTGCCAGCAGGGGGGAGACTAGCGGGGGGGTGAATGAGCAGTTCTTC. Translation gives CASRGETSGGVNEQFF. V gene TRBV27 combines with J gene TRBJ2-1; TRBD2 matches at 14 bases. The germline CDR1 and CDR2 sequences are MNHEY and SMNVEV (reference sequence). After removal of 6 bases from V and 7 bases from J, the junction contained 8 bases not matched to a gene. This CDR3 has 16 amino acids.